The 21 T cell receptor beta chains below all came from one sample that was sequenced in a study of blood T cell repertoires in COVID-19. This table comes from immunoSEQ multiplex PCR, and its TCRdb copy is limited to in-frame clones, with some not included. Among fewer than 350,000 clones listed, 70% to 90% were seen once. The sequenced sample was peripheral blood. All receptors derive from a woman aged 30 to 39 who had recovered from COVID-19.

The chain is built from TRBV9 and TRBJ2-2, with no clear D. V gave up 5 bases and J gave up 1 base, with 9 bases separating them. CDR3 length equals 14 residues. Per the germline V gene, CDR1 is SGDLS and CDR2 is YYNGEE. The CDR3 loop is CASRGLLNTGELFF. The CDR3, as DNA: TGTGCCAGCAGGGGCCTATTGAACACCGGGGAGCTGTTTTTT.

V and J are TRBV19 and TRBJ1-1; TRBD1 is a possible D gene (6 bases). Deletions cut 6 bases from V and 4 bases from J, with 12 bases between. The CDR3 is 13 amino acids. Germline V gives CDR1 LNHDA, CDR2 SQIVND (reference sequence). CDR3 in amino acids: CASSWGLTTEAFF. DNA for the CDR3: TGTGCCAGTAGCTGGGGGCTTACCACTGAAGCTTTCTTT. The variable domain in full, with the rest retrieved from reference TRBV19 and TRBJ1-1, is DGGITQSPKYLFRKEGQNVTLSCEQNLNHDAMYWYRQDPGQGLRLIYYSQIVNDFQKGDIAEGYSVSREKKESFPLTVTSAQKNPTAFYLCASSWGLTTEAFFGQGTRLTVV.

The chain employs TRBV7-9 and TRBJ2-5, with 8 bases identical to TRBD2. Per germline, CDR1 SEHNR and CDR2 FQNEAQ (reference sequence). Unmatched junction bases numbered 7, after V lost 5 bases and J lost 2 bases. CDR3 length equals 15 residues. Here the CDR3 reads CASSPWSGGQETQYF. CDR3 sequence (DNA): TGTGCCAGCAGCCCGTGGAGCGGGGGACAAGAGACCCAGTACTTC.

The chain has TRBV4-3 and TRBJ2-5; 8 positions agree with TRBD2. CDR3 size: 16 residues. Germline V gives CDR1 LGHNA, CDR2 YSLEER. V gave up 3 bases and J gave up 5 bases; unmatched junction bases: 11. CDR3 DNA sequence: TGCGCCAGCAGCCAGCAGGGGACTAGAACGAAGGAGACCCAGTACTTC. It translates to CASSQQGTRTKETQYF.

The gene calls are TRBV7-2 and TRBJ1-2; D not resolved. The V and J ends lost 5 bases and 4 bases respectively, with 11 bases between them. Germline V CDR1 and CDR2: SGHTA, FQGNSA. The CDR3 extends over 13 amino acids. CDR3 region: CASSREAGYGYTF. CDR3 in DNA: TGTGCCAGCAGCCGGGAAGCAGGCTATGGCTACACCTTC.

The chain combines TRBV7-9 with TRBJ1-6, with D unresolved. V lost 6 bases, J lost 7 bases, and 13 bases lay in between. The germline CDR1 and CDR2 sequences are SEHNR and FQNEAQ (reference sequence). This CDR3 contains 14 residues. In nucleotides, the CDR3 is TGTGCCAGCAGTATTCAGAATTTCAATTCACCCCTCCACTTT. It codes for CASSIQNFNSPLHF. Filled out from reference TRBV7-9 and TRBJ1-6, the complete variable domain reads DTGVSQNPRHKITKRGQNVTFRCDPISEHNRLYWYRQTLGQGPEFLTYFQNEAQLEKSRLLSDRFSAERPKGSFSTLEIQRTEQGDSAMYLCASSIQNFNSPLHFGNGTRLTVT.

Only one count was recorded for this clone. CDR3 amino acids: CASSLEGGAGANVLTF. CDR3 sequence (DNA): TGCGCCAGCAGCTTGGAAGGGGGCGCTGGGGCCAACGTCCTGACTTTC. The chain is built from TRBV5-1 and TRBJ2-6; 7 nucleotides align to TRBD1. This CDR3 is built from 16 residues. The germline V gene has CDR1 SGHRS and CDR2 YFSETQ. The V segment lost 0 bases and the J segment 2 bases; nucleotides outside the gene matches: 2.

The CDR3 DNA reads TGTGCCAGCAGTGTGGGGAGGGGGGCCGCACAAGAGACCCAGTACTTC. Its protein is CASSVGRGAAQETQYF. This sequence joins TRBV6-1 and TRBJ2-5; a possible D gene is TRBD2 (7 bases). Deletions cut 4 bases from V and 2 bases from J, with 17 bases between. The CDR3 runs to 16 residues. Germline V CDR1 and CDR2: MNHNS, SASEGT.

V and J are TRBV2 and TRBJ2-5, with TRBD1 as a possible D gene (5 bases). The CDR3 covers 14 residues. Germline lookup yields CDR1 SNHLY and CDR2 FYNNEI. V was trimmed by 1 base and J by 2 bases, leaving 8 bases between them. CDR3 DNA: TGTGCCAGCAGTGAAGGGGGCAAACAAGAGACCCAGTACTTC. It codes for CASSEGGKQETQYF.

The chain links TRBV10-3 to TRBJ2-2; 9 positions match TRBD1. After removal of 10 bases from V and 7 bases from J, the junction contained 4 bases not matched to a gene. Looked up from germline, CDR1 is ENHRY and CDR2 is SYGVKD. The CDR3 is made up of 12 amino acids. This CDR3 is CASDRGIGELFF. The CDR3 bases are TGTGCCAGCGACAGGGGGATCGGGGAGCTGTTTTTT.

The chain recombines TRBV5-1 with TRBJ2-2, with D possibly TRBD2 on 7 matching bases. V lost 0 bases to trimming and J lost 6 bases, with 12 bases between them. The V gene's germline CDR1 is SGHRS and CDR2 YFSETQ. CDR3 length equals 15 residues. The CDR3 DNA sequence: TGCGCCAGCAGCTTGGCGGGGGGCAGGGCCGGGGAGCTGTTTTTT. It is translated as CASSLAGGRAGELFF.

This chain links TRBV3-1 (or the pseudogene TRBV3-2) with TRBJ1-5, with D perhaps matching TRBD1 (5 bases). Germline values: CDR1 LGHDT, CDR2 YNNKEL (reference sequence). V shed 5 bases and J shed 0 bases, with 8 bases lying between them. The CDR3 extends over 14 amino acids. CDR3 in amino acids: CASSGAISNQPQHF. The CDR3 DNA sequence: TGTGCCAGCAGCGGGGCCATTAGCAATCAGCCCCAGCATTTT.

This clone was found many times. CDR3 nucleotide sequence: TGTGCCAGCAGTGACTCCGGGACAGGGGGCTATGGCTACACCTTC. It is translated as CASSDSGTGGYGYTF. The V and J genes are TRBV6-4 and TRBJ1-2; TRBD1 matches at 11 bases. The germline CDR1 and CDR2 sequences are MRHNA and SNTAGT. V lost 0 bases and J lost 4; bases outside the gene matches: 1. The CDR3 runs to 15 residues.

V usage is TRBV5-4 and J usage is TRBJ2-7; 9 bases agree with TRBD2. The CDR3 spans 15 residues. Germline assignment: CDR1 SGHNT and CDR2 YYREEE (reference sequence). V shed 1 base and J 5 bases; nucleotides not matched to a gene: 7. Here the CDR3 reads CASSLHVAGAHEQYF. The CDR3 nucleotides read TGTGCCAGCAGCTTGCACGTAGCGGGAGCACACGAGCAGTACTTC.

The table lists this clone with a few counts. CDR3 protein: CASSATPNTEAFF. The CDR3 bases are TGTGCCAGCAGCGCAACACCGAACACTGAAGCTTTCTTT. The chain links TRBV5-4 to TRBJ1-1; D gene ambiguous. The CDR3 runs 13 residues. In germline, CDR1 is SGHNT, CDR2 YYREEE (reference sequence). V lost 4 bases, J lost 1 base, and 8 bases lay in between. The full variable domain, with the rest looked up from reference TRBV5-4 and TRBJ1-1, is ETGVTQSPTHLIKTRGQQVTLRCSSQSGHNTVSWYQQALGQGPQFIFQYYREEENGRGNFPPRFSGLQFPNYSSELNVNALELDDSALYLCASSATPNTEAFFGQGTRLTVV.

The V and J genes are TRBV9 and TRBJ1-1; 9 bases agree with TRBD1. The V gene's germline CDR1 is SGDLS and CDR2 YYNGEE. The trim removed 3 bases at V and 1 base at J, leaving 7 bases unmatched. This CDR3 has 16 amino acids. The DNA for the CDR3 is TGTGCCAGCAGCGGCAACAGGGGGCGAGCGAACACTGAAGCTTTCTTT. This translates into CASSGNRGRANTEAFF. The full variable domain, completed using reference TRBV9 and TRBJ1-1, is DSGVTQTPKHLITATGQRVTLRCSPRSGDLSVYWYQQSLDQGLQFLIQYYNGEERAKGNILERFSAQQFPDLHSELNLSSLELGDSALYFCASSGNRGRANTEAFFGQGTRLTVV.

The chain has TRBV29-1 and TRBJ2-1; 7 nucleotides match TRBD1. The germline gives CDR1 SQVTM, CDR2 ANQGSEA. The length of the CDR3 is 14 residues. V was clipped by 3 bases and J by 3 bases; unmatched bases: 5. CDR3 amino acids: CSVDFQGVYNEQFF. The CDR3 DNA reads as TGCAGCGTTGATTTTCAGGGGGTCTACAATGAGCAGTTCTTC.

The chain joins TRBV21-1 to TRBJ2-2; the D segment call TRBD1 is taken from the table without a DNA check. TRBV21-1 is a known pseudogene. This CDR3 has 17 amino acids. The CDR3 spells CASSKGKGHLNTGELFF. CDR3 nucleotide sequence: TGTGCCAGCAGCAAAGGTAAGGGACACTTAAACACCGGGGAGCTGTTTTTT.

The chain joins TRBV6-5 to TRBJ2-7, with TRBD2 matching over 7 bases. The germline gives CDR1 MNHEY, CDR2 SVGAGI. Trimming at V came to 7 bases and at J to 3 bases, leaving 6 bases not matched to a gene. This CDR3 is 13 amino acids long. Here the CDR3 DNA reads TGTGCCAGCACACGGAGCGGGGACTACGAGCAGTACTTC. Its protein is CASTRSGDYEQYF.

This clone was counted only a few times. V gene TRBV7-9 combines with J gene TRBJ1-5; 7 bases fit TRBD1. Germline V gives CDR1 SEHNR, CDR2 FQNEAQ (reference sequence). V gave up 4 bases and J gave up 7 bases; unmatched junction bases: 13. The CDR3 is 16 residues long. The CDR3 region has the DNA TGTGCCAGCAGCTCACCCGGTTACAGGGGAAGCCAGCCCCAGCATTTT. Encoded protein: CASSSPGYRGSQPQHF.

The chain employs TRBV19 and TRBJ1-5; no reliable D call. Per germline, CDR1 LNHDA and CDR2 SQIVND (reference sequence). The length of the CDR3 is 17 residues. Trimming stripped 1 base from V and 0 bases from J, with 13 bases between. Written as DNA, the CDR3 is TGTGCCAGTAGTATAGGTCCAGGCCGAACTAGCAATCAGCCCCAGCATTTT. This encodes CASSIGPGRTSNQPQHF.